The subject of this entry is one TCR beta chain. What it recognizes is unknown. The data were obtained in a study of identifying expanded T cells in peripheral blood. Study findings and constraints: Technical replicates showed about 1.1 changed clones; roughly two weeks 15 to 20; four weeks 19. Variance in clone template counts between approximately two-week samples significantly increased with total template count across all healthy donors.

Profiled with immunoSEQ multiplex PCR; TCRdb holds only in-frame clones, not every one. This sample has around 120,000 clones, with approximately 86% found just once. Healthy donors had no documented immune events, such as infections, while sampled. In germline, CDR1 is MDHEN, CDR2 SYDVKM. Between the trimmed V and J ends, which lost 6 bases and 6 bases, there was a span of 13 bases. The CDR3 contains 13 residues. What was sequenced was blood. V gene TRBV28 combines with J gene TRBJ2-3; tentative D call: TRBD1 (5 bases). This receptor was obtained from a person aged 18 to 69 in good health. In nucleotides, the CDR3 is TGTGCCAGCAGGCCTACAGGCCCGGATACGCAGTATTTT. It yields the protein CASRPTGPDTQYF.